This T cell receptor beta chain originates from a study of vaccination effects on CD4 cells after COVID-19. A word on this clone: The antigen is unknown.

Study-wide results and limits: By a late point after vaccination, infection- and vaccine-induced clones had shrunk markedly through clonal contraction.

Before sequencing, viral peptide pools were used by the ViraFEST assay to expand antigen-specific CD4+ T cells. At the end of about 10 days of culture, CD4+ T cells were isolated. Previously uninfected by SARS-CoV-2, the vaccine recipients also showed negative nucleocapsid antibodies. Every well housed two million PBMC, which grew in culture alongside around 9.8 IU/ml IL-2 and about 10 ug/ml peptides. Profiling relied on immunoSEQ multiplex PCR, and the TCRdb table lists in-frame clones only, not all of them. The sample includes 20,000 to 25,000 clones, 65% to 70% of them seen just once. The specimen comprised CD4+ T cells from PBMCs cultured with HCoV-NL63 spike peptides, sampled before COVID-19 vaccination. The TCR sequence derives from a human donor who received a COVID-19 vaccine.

The DNA for the CDR3 is TGTGCCAGCAGCTTGGCCGGGCTGGGCTCGAATGGCTACACCTTC. Translation: CASSLAGLGSNGYTF. This chain uses TRBV5-4 with TRBJ1-2; D ambiguous. The CDR3 has 15 amino acids. CDR1 and CDR2 (germline): SGHNT, YYREEE (reference sequence). Trimming took off 0 bases at V and 6 bases at J, with 15 bases between the two ends.